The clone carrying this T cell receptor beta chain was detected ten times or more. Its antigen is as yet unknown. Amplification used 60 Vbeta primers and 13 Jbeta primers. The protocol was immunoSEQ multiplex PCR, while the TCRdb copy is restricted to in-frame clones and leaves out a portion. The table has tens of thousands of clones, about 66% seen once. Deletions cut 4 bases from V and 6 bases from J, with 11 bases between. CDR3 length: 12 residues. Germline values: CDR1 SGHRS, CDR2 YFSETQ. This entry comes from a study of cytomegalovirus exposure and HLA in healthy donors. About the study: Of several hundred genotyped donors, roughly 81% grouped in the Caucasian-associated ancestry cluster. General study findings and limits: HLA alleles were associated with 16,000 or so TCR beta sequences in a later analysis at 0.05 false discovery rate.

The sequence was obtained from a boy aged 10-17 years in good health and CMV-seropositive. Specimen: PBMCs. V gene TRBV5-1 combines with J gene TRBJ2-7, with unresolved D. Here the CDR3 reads CASSQWQSEQYF. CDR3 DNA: TGCGCCAGCAGCCAATGGCAGTCCGAGCAGTACTTC.